Listed below are T cell receptor beta chains from one sample, sequenced in a study of cytomegalovirus exposure and HLA in healthy donors. Assay: immunoSEQ multiplex PCR; the TCRdb copy retains only in-frame clones and omits some. The sample holds 90,000 to 150,000 clones, roughly four fifths seen once. Sequencing was carried out using PBMCs. These receptors all come from a woman aged 30 to 39 in good health and CMV-seropositive. Both conserved end residues are part of each CDR3. D genes are given only for firm matches. Clone size appears in some rows only: once, few, many, or a class for an expanded clone.

TRBJ2-7 NA TRBV6-5 NA CASMRQGGYEQYF
TRBJ1-2 NA TRBV7-9 few CASSKPGLKVYGYTF
TRBJ1-2 NA TRBV9 NA CASSTSQGPYGYTF
TRBJ1-2 TRBD1 TRBV10-3 NA CAISDRDRAIGYTF
TRBJ2-2 NA TRBV11-2 NA CASSLGFRGPGELFF
TRBJ2-1 NA TRBV4-1 NA CASSLLLVLNEQFF
TRBJ1-3 TRBD1 TRBV5-6 NA CASSRGQGSGNTIYF
TRBJ1-6 NA TRBV4-2 NA CASSQGGSYSPLHF
TRBJ2-2 TRBD1 TRBV6-1 NA CAGRQGVAGELFF
TRBJ2-7 TRBD1 TRBV19 NA CASSGQGNPYEQYF
TRBJ2-3 TRBD2 TRBV28 NA CASSLSSGATDTQYF
NA NA TRBV6-1 NA CASRAAAVAYEQYF
TRBJ1-6 NA TRBV6-5 NA CASSYQAGDSPLHF
TRBJ1-4 TRBD1 TRBV5-1 NA CASSLTGTGDEKLFF
TRBJ2-7 NA TRBV29-1 NA CSAQRGTYEQYF
TRBJ2-7 NA TRBV6-1 many CASSDGGRSWEQYF
TRBJ2-2 NA TRBV7-9 NA CASSRRTADTGELFF
TRBJ1-4 TRBD1 TRBV28 once CASSLRGPEKLFF
TRBJ2-1 NA TRBV4-3 NA CASSHITRGEQFF
TRBJ1-2 TRBD1 TRBV11-2 NA CASSLVTGDGYTF
TRBJ2-2 TRBD2 TRBV18 NA CASSPGLASTGELFF
TRBJ2-3 TRBD2 TRBV6-6 NA CASSEPASGEKSQYF
TRBJ2-7 NA TRBV5-1 NA CASSLEEGLMSYEQYF
TRBJ1-2 NA TRBV19 NA CASTPAMGGGYGYTF
TRBJ1-2 NA TRBV19 NA CASSMPGGGYTF
TRBJ2-5 TRBD2 TRBV2 NA CASRQSGGEQETQYF
TRBJ1-5 TRBD1 TRBV7-9 NA CASSRDRVQPQHF
TRBJ1-2 NA TRBV10-1 NA CASSESVLSPGPLTNYGYTF
TRBJ2-1 TRBD1 TRBV5-4 NA CASSSRQGEGNEQFF
TRBJ1-1 NA TRBV5-1 NA CASSPSGGDTEAFF
TRBJ2-7 NA TRBV11-2 NA CASSLERRPYF
TRBJ2-2 NA TRBV4-3 NA CASSQDPSNTGELFF
TRBJ1-1 NA TRBV7-9 many CAGQSNTEAFF
TRBJ1-6 NA TRBV21-1 once CASSTDRGGSYNSPLHF
TRBJ2-3 TRBD1 TRBV5-1 NA CASSPRQGDTDTQYF
TRBJ1-2 NA TRBV14 once CASSQEKWPRGYTF
TRBJ1-1 TRBD1 TRBV9 NA CASSVQGQGNTEAFF
TRBJ2-1 TRBD2 TRBV10-3 NA CAISESFTSSGANEQFF
TRBJ2-1 TRBD2 TRBV2 NA CASSEGLAVGPQTSYNEQFF
TRBJ2-1 NA TRBV11-1 NA CASSLYPDISSYNEQFF
TRBJ2-1 TRBD2 TRBV2 NA CASTPLVAGGNEQFF
TRBJ2-3 NA TRBV4-1 few CASSQGSAGDTQYF
TRBJ1-5 NA TRBV4-2 NA CASSQVGGDQPQHF